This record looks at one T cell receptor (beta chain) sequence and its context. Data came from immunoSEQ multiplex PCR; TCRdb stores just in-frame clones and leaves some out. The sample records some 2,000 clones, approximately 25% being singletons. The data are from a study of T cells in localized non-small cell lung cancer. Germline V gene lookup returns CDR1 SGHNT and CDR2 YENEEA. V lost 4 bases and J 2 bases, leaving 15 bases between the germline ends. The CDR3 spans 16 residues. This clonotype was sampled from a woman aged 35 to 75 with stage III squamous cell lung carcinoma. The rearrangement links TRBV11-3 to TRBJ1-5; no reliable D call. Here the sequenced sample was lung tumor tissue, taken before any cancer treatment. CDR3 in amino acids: CASSSYTGRGNQPQHF. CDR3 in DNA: TGTGCCAGCAGCTCCTACACCGGGCGGGGCAATCAGCCCCAGCATTTT.